One and the same sample provided the 21 T cell receptor beta chains below, sequenced in a study of vaccination effects on CD4 cells after COVID-19. Their antigen targets remain unknown. Antigen-specific CD4+ T cells were first expanded with viral peptide pools by the ViraFEST assay and only then sequenced. Following 10 days of culture, CD4+ T cells were isolated. Of the BNT162b2 and mRNA-1273 vaccines, participants received two doses of one or the other. Generated by immunoSEQ multiplex PCR, the TCRdb table keeps only in-frame clones and is missing some. The sample lists some 30,000 clones, approximately 68% seen once, with nearly 9% in the top ten. Sequencing used CD4+ T cells from PBMCs cultured with SARS-CoV-2 spike peptides, obtained after COVID-19 vaccination. The receptors were gathered from a human donor who received a COVID-19 vaccine.

The gene calls are TRBV19 and TRBJ2-1; a weak D match, TRBD1 (5 bases). This CDR3 has 14 amino acids. V lost 4 bases and J 8 bases, leaving 15 bases between the germline ends. Per germline, CDR1 LNHDA and CDR2 SQIVND (reference sequence). Written as DNA, the CDR3 is TGTGCCAGTAGTACGCAGGGTCTGACTCATGAGCAGTTCTTC. It codes for CASSTQGLTHEQFF.

This clone turned up a few times. V usage is TRBV27 and J usage is TRBJ2-2; D remains unclear. This CDR3 spans 15 amino acids. Trimming took 6 bases from V and 3 from J, leaving 14 bases between them. CDR1 and CDR2 from the germline V gene are MNHEY and SMNVEV (reference sequence). DNA of the CDR3: TGTGCCAGCAGCTGGATGGGCACCTACACCGGGGAGCTGTTTTTT. This gives the protein CASSWMGTYTGELFF.

This clone turned up a few times. J is TRBJ1-6 and V is TRBV30; no clear D gene. The V end was cut by 5 bases, the J end by 7 bases, with 9 bases between. The V gene's germline CDR1 is GTSNPN and CDR2 SVGIG (reference sequence). This CDR3 has 12 residues. CDR3 coding DNA: TGTGCCTGGGGACGACGGAATTCACCCCTCCACTTT. Translating gives CAWGRRNSPLHF.

The chain couples TRBV21-1 to TRBJ1-5; the table names TRBD1, a call not compared with the DNA. TRBV21-1 is flagged as a pseudogene. The CDR3 sequence is 19 residues long. The CDR3 here is CASSRTDLNRGRRNQPQHF. The DNA of the CDR3 is TGTGCCAGCAGCCGGACTGACCTAAACAGGGGAAGGCGGAATCAGCCCCAGCATTTT.

This clone came up a few times. The rearrangement uses TRBV21-1 and TRBJ1-1; the table's D call, TRBD1, has no DNA check behind it. TRBV21-1 is a pseudogene segment. This CDR3 region has 17 residues. The CDR3 DNA is TGTGCCAGCAGCTTACAGGGGGCGCGTGGTATGAACACTGAAGCTTTCTTT. Translation: CASSLQGARGMNTEAFF.

The gene calls are TRBV6-2 or TRBV6-3 and TRBJ2-3; D is undetermined. The CDR3 extends over 13 amino acids. Germline V gene data show CDR1 as MNHEY and CDR2 as SVGEGT. Between the trimmed V and J ends, which lost 2 bases and 3 bases, there was a span of 6 bases. The chain's CDR3 is CASSYGPTDTQYF. For the CDR3, the DNA is TGTGCCAGCAGTTACGGACCGACAGATACGCAGTATTTT.

The chain joins TRBV27 to TRBJ2-1, with D possibly being TRBD2 (5 bases). Germline V gene sequence: CDR1 MNHEY, CDR2 SMNVEV (reference sequence). The CDR3 sequence is 13 residues long. V lost 8 bases, J lost 5 bases, and 13 bases lay in between. The CDR3 protein is CASGGDGNNEQFF. CDR3 sequence (DNA): TGTGCCAGCGGCGGAGACGGGAACAATGAGCAGTTCTTC.

The chain combines TRBV19 with TRBJ1-1; D is ambiguous. V was clipped by 1 base and J by 1 base, with 7 bases between them. The CDR3 consists of 14 residues. The germline gives CDR1 LNHDA, CDR2 SQIVND (reference sequence). CDR3 sequence reads: CASSIAEGNTEAFF. The CDR3 nucleotides read TGTGCCAGTAGTATAGCCGAGGGGAACACTGAAGCTTTCTTT.

J is TRBJ1-3 and V is TRBV2; possible D gene TRBD1, 5 bases. Germline CDR1 SNHLY, CDR2 FYNNEI. Deletions cut 4 bases from V and 0 bases from J, with 13 bases between. The CDR3 runs to 16 residues. CDR3 residues: CASSVEGPFSGNTIYF. CDR3 DNA: TGTGCCAGCAGTGTAGAGGGACCGTTCTCTGGAAACACCATATATTTT.

In its sample, this clone was seen a few times. This chain connects TRBV5-1 to TRBJ2-1; D remains ambiguous. The V and J ends lost 4 bases and 8 bases respectively, with 22 bases between them. There are 16 residues in the CDR3. Germline V gene sequence: CDR1 SGHRS, CDR2 YFSETQ. CDR3 coding DNA: TGCGCCAGCAGCCCCCCCATTGGCCAGTCCGCGGATGAGCAGTTCTTC. Translated, it gives CASSPPIGQSADEQFF.

The chain carries TRBV9 and TRBJ1-1, with D possibly being TRBD1 (5 bases). CDR1 and CDR2 from the germline V gene are SGDLS and YYNGEE. The ends were cut back, 0 bases at V and 3 bases at J, with 9 bases in the middle. The CDR3 has 14 amino acids. The CDR3 here is CASSVDRGDTEAFF. In DNA form, the CDR3 reads TGTGCCAGCAGCGTAGACCGGGGGGACACTGAAGCTTTCTTT. The full variable domain, completed using reference TRBV9 and TRBJ1-1, is DSGVTQTPKHLITATGQRVTLRCSPRSGDLSVYWYQQSLDQGLQFLIQYYNGEERAKGNILERFSAQQFPDLHSELNLSSLELGDSALYFCASSVDRGDTEAFFGQGTRLTVV.

The chain couples TRBV29-1 to TRBJ2-1, with 11 bases aligning to TRBD2. The CDR3 covers 14 residues. CDR1 and CDR2 (germline): SQVTM, ANQGSEA. V trimming: 0 bases; J trimming: 12 bases; junction bases outside the gene matches: 7. The CDR3 region has the DNA TGCAGCGTTGAAGAAGTAGCGGGGGGGCCTCCGCAGTTCTTC. Translated, it gives CSVEEVAGGPPQFF.

This CDR3 reads CASSQTQGISYNSPLHF. The CDR3 region has the DNA TGTGCCAGCAGCCAAACCCAGGGCATCTCCTATAATTCACCCCTCCACTTT. This chain uses TRBV5-4 with TRBJ1-6, with D tentatively TRBD1 (5 bases). Germline V lookup: CDR1 SGHNT, CDR2 YYREEE (reference sequence). This CDR3 has 17 amino acids. V gave up 4 bases and J gave up 0 bases, with 14 bases separating them.

This clone showed up just once. CDR3 bases: TGTGCCAGCAGTGAACGTGGTGGGACTAGGAACACCGGGGAGCTGTTTTTT. Translation: CASSERGGTRNTGELFF. This chain connects TRBV2 to TRBJ2-2; 8 bases fit TRBD2. Germline CDR1 is SNHLY and CDR2 is FYNNEI. J was trimmed by 1 base and V by 2 bases; bases with no gene match: 6. The CDR3 has 17 residues.

The CDR3 DNA sequence: TGTGCCAGCAGCCAAGAGCGGGTTGGGAGCTCCTACGAGCAGTACTTC. It encodes CASSQERVGSSYEQYF. This chain connects TRBV3-1 (or the pseudogene TRBV3-2) to TRBJ2-7; D might be TRBD2 (5 bases). The CDR3 sequence is 16 residues long. Germline CDR1 is LGHDT and CDR2 is YNNKEL (reference sequence). Trimming pared 0 bases from V and 0 bases from J, leaving 12 bases between.

This clone is judged medium-sized. The chain uses TRBV7-9 and TRBJ1-2; D is undetermined. This CDR3 has 15 amino acids. The germline V gene has CDR1 SEHNR and CDR2 FQNEAQ (reference sequence). V was trimmed by 5 bases and J by 4 bases, leaving 17 bases between them. The CDR3 is CASSPYARTAYGYTF. The CDR3 region has the DNA TGTGCCAGCAGCCCCTACGCTCGGACGGCCTATGGCTACACCTTC.

The chain has TRBV7-2 and TRBJ2-3; no clear D gene. In germline, CDR1 is SGHTA, CDR2 FQGNSA. This CDR3 has 15 residues. V was shortened by 5 bases and J by 1 base, with 13 bases between the two germline ends. CDR3 in DNA: TGTGCCAGCAGCGCCCATATGCCGGGCACAGATACGCAGTATTTT. It yields the protein CASSAHMPGTDTQYF. The whole variable domain, filled in from reference TRBV7-2 and TRBJ2-3, reads GAGVSQSPSNKVTEKGKDVELRCDPISGHTALYWYRQSLGQGLEFLIYFQGNSAPDKSGLPSDRFSAERTGGSVSTLTIQRTQQEDSAVYLCASSAHMPGTDTQYFGPGTRLTVL.

This clone has just a few counts. The rearrangement joins TRBV12-1 to TRBJ2-3; TRBD2, the table's D call, lacks a check against the DNA. TRBV12-1 is labeled a pseudogene. The length of the CDR3 is 16 residues. As DNA, the CDR3 is TGTGCCAGCAGCTCTAAGACTAGCGGCTACACAGATACGCAGTATTTT. It yields the protein CASSSKTSGYTDTQYF.

This clone was seen more than once but under ten times. The J gene is TRBJ1-3, the V gene TRBV6-5; D is unresolved. This CDR3 is 13 amino acids long. Trimming left V 6 bases short and J 4 bases short, with 10 bases between. Germline-derived CDR1 and CDR2 are MNHEY and SVGAGI. DNA of the CDR3: TGTGCCAGCAGCACAACTCGGGGAAACACCATATATTTT. This translates into CASSTTRGNTIYF.

This chain links TRBV3-1 (or the pseudogene TRBV3-2) with TRBJ1-1; D call uncertain. This CDR3 spans 15 amino acids. V lost 0 bases and J 1 base, leaving 9 bases between the germline ends. Per germline, CDR1 LGHDT and CDR2 YNNKEL (reference sequence). The CDR3 protein is CASSQDPGGNTEAFF. DNA of the CDR3: TGTGCCAGCAGCCAAGATCCGGGTGGGAACACTGAAGCTTTCTTT.

The sample holds a few counts of this clone. The chain joins TRBV3-1 (or the pseudogene TRBV3-2) to TRBJ2-5; 9 bases are a match to TRBD2. CDR3 length: 14 residues. Losses at the gene ends were 1 base for V and 4 bases for J; bases not matched to a gene: 1. CDR1 is LGHDT, CDR2 YNNKEL, per germline (reference sequence). DNA of the CDR3: TGTGCCAGCAGCCAAGGCGGGGGGGGAGAGACCCAGTACTTC. Protein product: CASSQGGGGETQYF.